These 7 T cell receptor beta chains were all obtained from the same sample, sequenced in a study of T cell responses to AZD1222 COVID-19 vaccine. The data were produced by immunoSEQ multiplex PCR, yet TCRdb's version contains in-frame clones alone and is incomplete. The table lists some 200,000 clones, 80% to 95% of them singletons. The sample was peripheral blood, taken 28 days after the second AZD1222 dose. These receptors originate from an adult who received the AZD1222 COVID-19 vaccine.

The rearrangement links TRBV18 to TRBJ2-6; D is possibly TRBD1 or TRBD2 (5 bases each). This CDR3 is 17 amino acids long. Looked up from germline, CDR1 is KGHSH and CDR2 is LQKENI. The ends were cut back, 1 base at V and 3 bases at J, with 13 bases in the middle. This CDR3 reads CASSPRQLGVGANVLTF. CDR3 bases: TGTGCCAGCTCACCACGTCAGCTGGGGGTTGGGGCCAACGTCCTGACTTTC.

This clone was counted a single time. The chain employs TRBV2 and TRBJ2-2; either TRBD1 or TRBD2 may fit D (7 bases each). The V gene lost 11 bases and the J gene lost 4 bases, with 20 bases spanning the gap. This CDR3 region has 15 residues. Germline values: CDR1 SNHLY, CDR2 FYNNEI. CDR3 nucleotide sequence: TGTGCCCGCACTCAGGGGGGGACGAGCACCGGGGAGCTGTTTTTT. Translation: CARTQGGTSTGELFF.

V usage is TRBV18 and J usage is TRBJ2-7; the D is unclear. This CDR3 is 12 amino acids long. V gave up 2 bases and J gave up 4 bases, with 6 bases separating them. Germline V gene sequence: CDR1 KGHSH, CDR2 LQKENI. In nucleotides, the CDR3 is TGTGCCAGCTCACCAGTCAGGTACGAGCAGTACTTC. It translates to CASSPVRYEQYF.

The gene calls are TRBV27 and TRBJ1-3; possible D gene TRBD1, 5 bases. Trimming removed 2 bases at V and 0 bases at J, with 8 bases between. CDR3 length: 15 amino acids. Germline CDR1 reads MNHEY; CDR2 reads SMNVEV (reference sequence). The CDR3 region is CASSLGASSGNTIYF. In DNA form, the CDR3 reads TGTGCCAGCAGTTTAGGGGCCAGCTCTGGAAACACCATATATTTT.

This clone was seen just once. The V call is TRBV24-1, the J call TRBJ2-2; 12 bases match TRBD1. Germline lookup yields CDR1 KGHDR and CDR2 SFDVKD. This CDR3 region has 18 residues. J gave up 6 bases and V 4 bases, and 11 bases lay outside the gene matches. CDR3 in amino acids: CATSELSPGQGAPGELFF. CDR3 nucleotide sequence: TGTGCCACCAGTGAGTTATCACCGGGACAGGGGGCGCCCGGGGAGCTGTTTTTT.

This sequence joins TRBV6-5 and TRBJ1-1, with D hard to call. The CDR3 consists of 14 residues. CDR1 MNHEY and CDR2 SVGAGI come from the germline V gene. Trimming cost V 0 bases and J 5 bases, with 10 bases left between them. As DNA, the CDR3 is TGTGCCAGCAGTTACTCCGGGCCCCTGACTGAAGCTTTCTTT. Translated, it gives CASSYSGPLTEAFF.

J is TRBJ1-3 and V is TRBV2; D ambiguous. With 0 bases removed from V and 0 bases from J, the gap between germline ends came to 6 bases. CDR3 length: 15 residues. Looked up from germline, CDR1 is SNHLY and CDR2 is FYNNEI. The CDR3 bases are TGTGCCAGCAGTGAAGCCCTGGGCTCTGGAAACACCATATATTTT. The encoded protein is CASSEALGSGNTIYF. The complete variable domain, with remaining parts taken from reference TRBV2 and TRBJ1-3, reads EPEVTQTPSHQVTQMGQEVILRCVPISNHLYFYWYRQILGQKVEFLVSFYNNEISEKSEIFDDQFSVERPDGSNFTLKIRSTKLEDSAMYFCASSEALGSGNTIYFGEGSWLTVV.